This T cell receptor (beta chain) emerged from a study of blood T cells in healthy people across ages. The CDR3 is made up of 16 amino acids. Germline V CDR1 and CDR2: MDHEN, SYDVKM. V was pared by 3 bases and J by 11 bases, with 25 bases between. It was with a sample-barcoded 5' primer and a J-beta primer mix that a second PCR of roughly 6 to 12 cycles was run. Each CDR3 protein gets one entry after TCRdb re-called the 5' RACE reads with MiXCR. The sample contains almost 1 million distinct CDR3 sequences, just over 50% of which appear only once. The draw of peripheral blood yielded ten milliliters from each donor. In each sample, at least 7 million PBMCs were isolated.

J is TRBJ2-5 and V is TRBV28, with D unresolved. Sequencing was performed on blood. The source is a woman aged 55-69 years in good health. The CDR3 loop is CASSFSSLNTYNEQYF. CDR3 sequence (DNA): TGTGCCAGCAGTTTTAGCAGTCTCAACACCTACAATGAGCAGTACTTC.